This TCR beta chain was observed in a study of blood T cell repertoires in COVID-19. Original processing notes: The assay estimated nucleated cells by amplifying reference gene primers. The assay was immunoSEQ multiplex PCR, and TCRdb's table has in-frame clones only and misses some. V, J and clone size reflect that table, while D and trimming were determined from the DNA. The table includes 300,000 to 450,000 clones, more than 75% detected once. This study enrolled people aged 18 to 89 from roughly 24 US geographic areas. Recovered participants had two consecutive negative NP/OP PCR tests, healthcare professional clearance, or symptom resolution. The material sequenced was PBMCs or T cells enriched from blood (not recorded which). This clonotype was sampled from a woman aged 25 to 39 who had recovered from COVID-19.

The CDR3, as DNA: TGTGCCAGCAGCGCCACAGGGGGCGACTATGGCTACACCTTC. Translated: CASSATGGDYGYTF. The chain has TRBV9 and TRBJ1-2, with 9 positions matching TRBD1. J lost 3 bases, V lost 3 bases, and 3 bases had no gene match. Looked up from germline, CDR1 is SGDLS and CDR2 is YYNGEE. This CDR3 spans 14 amino acids.